The 25 T cell receptor beta chains presented below share a single source sample, sequenced in a study of blood T cell repertoires in COVID-19. The protocol was immunoSEQ multiplex PCR, while the TCRdb copy is restricted to in-frame clones and leaves out a portion. The sample holds 450,000 or so clones, 85% to 90% seen once. The sample comprised peripheral blood. The source of these receptors is a man younger than 30 with COVID-19, enrolled during active disease.

CDR3 nucleotide sequence: TGTGCCAGCAGTTTAGTGGTGGGAGGGGACACCGGGGAGCTGTTTTTT. Translated, it gives CASSLVVGGDTGELFF. V and J are TRBV27 and TRBJ2-2, with TRBD2 identical over 7 bases. Germline loops: CDR1 MNHEY, CDR2 SMNVEV (reference sequence). Trimming took 2 bases from V and 3 from J; bases not matched to a gene: 6. CDR3 length equals 16 residues.

The DNA of the CDR3 is TGTGCCAGCAGCTTAGCGCTCACAGGGGGGGTTTCTAACTATGGCTACACCTTC. Protein product: CASSLALTGGVSNYGYTF. V gene TRBV7-9 combines with J gene TRBJ1-2, with 8 bases aligning to TRBD1. This CDR3 has 18 amino acids. Germline assignment: CDR1 SEHNR and CDR2 FQNEAQ (reference sequence). V lost 0 bases and J lost 0; bases outside the gene matches: 9.

The chain recombines TRBV6-5 with TRBJ1-1, with TRBD1 identical over 9 bases. The CDR3 is 14 residues long. Germline CDR1 is MNHEY and CDR2 is SVGAGI. V trimming: 8 bases; J trimming: 4 bases; junction bases outside the gene matches: 8. The CDR3 sequence: CASRRGTGSTEAFF. The CDR3 DNA reads TGTGCCAGCCGCCGGGGGACAGGGAGCACTGAAGCTTTCTTT.

The chain links TRBV11-1 to TRBJ1-1, with 10 nucleotides matching TRBD1. V gave up 5 bases and J gave up 6 bases; unmatched junction bases: 12. Germline CDR1 and CDR2: SGHAT and FQDESV (reference sequence). This CDR3 is 16 amino acids long. This CDR3 reads CASSPHRGTGVAEAFF. Written as DNA, the CDR3 is TGTGCCAGCAGCCCACATCGGGGGACAGGGGTCGCTGAAGCTTTCTTT.

The rearrangement uses TRBV27 and TRBJ2-7; 9 nucleotides line up with TRBD2. This CDR3 has 18 amino acids. With 3 bases clipped from V and 1 base from J, the junction kept 13 bases outside the gene matches. Germline CDR1 reads MNHEY; CDR2 reads SMNVEV (reference sequence). CDR3 bases: TGTGCCAGCAGTTTCTCCGGGCCCCCGAGCGGGGGGTCCTACGAGCAGTACTTC. Translated: CASSFSGPPSGGSYEQYF.

The chain recombines TRBV6-5 with TRBJ2-7, with 11 bases that match TRBD1. With 6 bases clipped from V and 5 bases from J, the junction kept 6 bases outside the gene matches. CDR1 is MNHEY, CDR2 SVGAGI, per germline. There are 14 residues in the CDR3. The CDR3 region has the DNA TGTGCCAGCAGCCGGGACAGGGGGTCGGACGAGCAGTACTTC. Encoded protein: CASSRDRGSDEQYF.

The V gene is TRBV11-3, the J gene TRBJ2-3; D is ambiguous. The V end was cut by 4 bases, the J end by 2 bases, with 16 bases between. CDR1 and CDR2 (germline): SGHNT, YENEEA. The CDR3 is made up of 16 amino acids. CDR3 sequence (DNA): TGTGCCAGCAGCTCGGGTGGTTTACTCATCACAGATACGCAGTATTTT. This codes for CASSSGGLLITDTQYF.

This chain links TRBV7-9 with TRBJ2-3; perhaps TRBD2 as D (5 bases). Deletions cut 4 bases from V and 7 bases from J, with 15 bases between. This CDR3 region has 14 residues. CDR1 and CDR2 from the germline V gene are SEHNR and FQNEAQ (reference sequence). The CDR3 loop is CASSSDSRVNTQYF. DNA for the CDR3: TGTGCCAGCAGCTCGGACTCGAGAGTAAATACGCAGTATTTT.

The rearrangement joins TRBV6-5 to TRBJ2-7, with 9 nucleotides matching TRBD2. The CDR3 loop spans 15 amino acids. Trimming took 8 bases from V and 3 from J; bases not matched to a gene: 11. In germline, CDR1 is MNHEY, CDR2 SVGAGI. The CDR3 is CASRTSAGGSYEQYF. The CDR3 nucleotides are TGTGCCAGCCGGACCTCCGCGGGAGGGAGCTACGAGCAGTACTTC.

This rearrangement joins TRBV5-1 to TRBJ2-7, with D maybe TRBD1 (5 bases). Trimming removed 2 bases from V and 2 bases from J, with 14 bases in between. Per germline, CDR1 SGHRS and CDR2 YFSETQ. CDR3 size: 15 residues. DNA for the CDR3: TGCGCCAGCAGCTTCCGGTTGGACACTCCCTACGAGCAGTACTTC. Translating it yields CASSFRLDTPYEQYF. The full variable domain, with the rest looked up from reference TRBV5-1 and TRBJ2-7, is KAGVTQTPRYLIKTRGQQVTLSCSPISGHRSVSWYQQTPGQGLQFLFEYFSETQRNKGNFPGRFSGRQFSNSRSEMNVSTLELGDSALYLCASSFRLDTPYEQYFGPGTRLTVT.

The J gene is TRBJ2-5, the V gene TRBV12-5, with TRBD2 identical over 11 bases. Germline CDR1 LGHNT, CDR2 FRNRAP. Unmatched junction bases numbered 26, after V lost 6 bases and J lost 5 bases. The CDR3 sequence is 21 residues long. CDR3: CASGCPLAGGRHEDHGETQYF. Written as DNA, the CDR3 is TGTGCTAGTGGATGCCCCTTAGCGGGGGGGCGTCATGAAGATCATGGGGAGACCCAGTACTTC.

The chain joins TRBV25-1 to TRBJ1-1, with TRBD1 identical over 8 bases. There are 13 residues in the CDR3. V shed 6 bases, J shed 4 bases, and the junction held 4 bases outside the gene matches. The germline gives CDR1 MGHDK, CDR2 SYGVNS. The CDR3 bases are TGTGCCAGCAGAGAGACAGGGGTCACTGAAGCTTTCTTT. It encodes CASRETGVTEAFF.

The chain combines TRBV19 with TRBJ2-3; D possibly corresponds to TRBD1 (6 bases). The length of the CDR3 is 14 residues. Germline V gene sequence: CDR1 LNHDA, CDR2 SQIVND (reference sequence). V lost 5 bases to trimming and J lost 2 bases, with 11 bases between them. The CDR3 nucleotides read TGTGCCAGTAGTCTGGGACAACTCACAGATACGCAGTATTTT. It codes for CASSLGQLTDTQYF.

The CDR3 sequence is CASSDRQPQHF. The CDR3 region has the DNA TGTGCCAGCAGTGACCGGCAGCCCCAGCATTTT. The rearrangement joins TRBV25-1 to TRBJ1-5; D not resolved. The CDR3 has 11 residues. Germline V gene lookup returns CDR1 MGHDK and CDR2 SYGVNS. V was cut by 3 bases and J by 7 bases, with 4 bases left in between.

This sequence joins TRBV5-1 and TRBJ1-1, with D perhaps matching TRBD1 (6 bases). CDR3 length: 14 residues. Germline V lookup: CDR1 SGHRS, CDR2 YFSETQ. Trimming removed 4 bases from V and 0 bases from J, with 10 bases in between. CDR3 DNA: TGCGCCAGCAGCCCACAGGGTGTGAACACTGAAGCTTTCTTT. This sequence encodes CASSPQGVNTEAFF.

J is TRBJ2-2 and V is TRBV5-1, with 14 bases lining up with TRBD2. The J segment lost 0 bases and the V segment lost 4 bases, leaving 11 bases of the junction unmatched. The CDR3 length is 20 residues. From germline, CDR1 is SGHRS and CDR2 YFSETQ. CDR3 nucleotide sequence: TGCGCCAGCAGCCCGTGGACTAGCGGGAGGAGGGGCTCGAACACCGGGGAGCTGTTTTTT. This encodes CASSPWTSGRRGSNTGELFF.

In DNA form, the CDR3 reads TGTGCCAGCAGTGACGTCTTAGGGGGGGTGAAGACCCAGTACTTC. Translated, it gives CASSDVLGGVKTQYF. J is TRBJ2-5 and V is TRBV2, with TRBD2 as a possible D gene (7 bases). Germline CDR1 SNHLY, CDR2 FYNNEI. CDR3 length: 15 amino acids. Trimming removed 3 bases at V and 6 bases at J, with 17 bases between.

The chain couples TRBV4-1 to TRBJ1-1, with no clear D. Per the germline V gene, CDR1 is MGHRA and CDR2 is YSYEKL. V was clipped by 1 base and J by 6 bases, with 15 bases between them. This CDR3 region has 15 residues. CDR3 DNA: TGCGCCAGCAGCCAAGTCCGCGGTGGCCCCGCTGAAGCTTTCTTT. This encodes CASSQVRGGPAEAFF.

Only one count was recorded for this clone. The chain carries TRBV11-3 and TRBJ2-5; tentative D call: TRBD1 (6 bases). Germline CDR1 SGHNT, CDR2 YENEEA. This CDR3 has 14 residues. With 3 bases removed from V and 0 bases from J, the gap between germline ends came to 8 bases. DNA of the CDR3: TGTGCCAGCAGCTTTTCAGGGGACCAAGAGACCCAGTACTTC. It specifies CASSFSGDQETQYF.

The chain joins TRBV7-3 to TRBJ2-3; a possible D gene is TRBD1 (6 bases). CDR1 and CDR2 from the germline V gene are SGHTA and FQGTGA. The CDR3 runs 14 residues. V gave up 5 bases and J gave up 2 bases, with 11 bases separating them. The CDR3 DNA reads TGTGCCAGCAGCCCACAGGGCAACACAGATACGCAGTATTTT. It is translated as CASSPQGNTDTQYF.

The rearrangement links TRBV27 to TRBJ2-1, with 7 positions matching TRBD2. V lost 6 bases and J lost 2; bases outside the gene matches: 1. The CDR3 length is 13 residues. CDR1 and CDR2 from the germline V gene are MNHEY and SMNVEV (reference sequence). CDR3 DNA sequence: TGTGCCAGCAGACGGGGGGCCTACAATGAGCAGTTCTTC. This codes for CASRRGAYNEQFF.

As DNA, the CDR3 is TGTGCCAGCAGCTTGTTAAAACTAGCGGGAGGCCTATACAATGAGCAGTTCTTC. It translates to CASSLLKLAGGLYNEQFF. The chain recombines TRBV5-4 with TRBJ2-1; 12 bases align to TRBD2. There are 18 residues in the CDR3. Germline values: CDR1 SGHNT, CDR2 YYREEE (reference sequence). The V gene end was trimmed by 1 base and the J gene end by 4 bases; junction bases not matched to a gene: 9. The full variable domain, completed using reference TRBV5-4 and TRBJ2-1, is ETGVTQSPTHLIKTRGQQVTLRCSSQSGHNTVSWYQQALGQGPQFIFQYYREEENGRGNFPPRFSGLQFPNYSSELNVNALELDDSALYLCASSLLKLAGGLYNEQFFGPGTRLTVL.

The rearrangement joins TRBV28 to TRBJ1-2; D ambiguous. CDR3 size: 11 residues. V was shortened by 5 bases and J by 13 bases, with 14 bases between the two germline ends. Per the germline V gene, CDR1 is MDHEN and CDR2 is SYDVKM. The CDR3: CASSLSRVVTF. The CDR3 coding sequence is TGTGCCAGCAGTCTTTCACGGGTAGTCACCTTC.

CDR3 DNA: TGTGCCAGCAGCCTTAGCGGTACCGGGGAGCTGTTTTTT. This codes for CASSLSGTGELFF. The rearrangement links TRBV7-6 to TRBJ2-2; tentative D call: TRBD2 (6 bases). The V end lost 5 bases, the J end lost 5 bases, and 9 bases lay between the germline ends. The germline gives CDR1 SGHVS, CDR2 FNYEAQ. There are 13 residues in the CDR3.

The gene calls are TRBV30 and TRBJ1-1; D gene ambiguous. Germline V CDR1 and CDR2: GTSNPN, SVGIG (reference sequence). CDR3 length: 13 amino acids. V was clipped by 2 bases and J by 4 bases, with 11 bases between them. The CDR3 bases are TGTGCCTGGAGTCCCCCCGGTGGCACTGAAGCTTTCTTT. It encodes CAWSPPGGTEAFF.